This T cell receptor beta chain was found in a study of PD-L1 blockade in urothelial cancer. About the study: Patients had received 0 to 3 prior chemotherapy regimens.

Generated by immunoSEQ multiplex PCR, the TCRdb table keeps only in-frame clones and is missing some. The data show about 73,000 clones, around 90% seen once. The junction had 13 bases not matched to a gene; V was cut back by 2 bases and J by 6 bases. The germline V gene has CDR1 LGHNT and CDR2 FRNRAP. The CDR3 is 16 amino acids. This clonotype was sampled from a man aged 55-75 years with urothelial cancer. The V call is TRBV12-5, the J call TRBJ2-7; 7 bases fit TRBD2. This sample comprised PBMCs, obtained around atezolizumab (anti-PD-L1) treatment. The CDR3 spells CASGLSARRGTGEQYF. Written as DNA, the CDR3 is TGTGCTAGTGGTTTGTCAGCCAGGCGGGGGACCGGCGAGCAGTACTTC.